The 27 T cell receptor beta chains in this list originate from one sample, sequenced in a study of OX40 agonist ivuxolimab in advanced cancers. This table comes from immunoSEQ multiplex PCR, and its TCRdb copy is limited to in-frame clones, with some not included. This sample has about 60,000 clones; around 83% occur once, and the top ten carry around 26%. Specimen: CD4+ or CD8+ T cells sorted from blood, collected in a trial of the OX40 agonist ivuxolimab. Receptor source: an adult with an advanced solid tumor such as melanoma, head and neck, liver or kidney cancer.

The chain couples TRBV4-1 to TRBJ2-1; D is ambiguous. CDR3 length: 17 residues. Per germline, CDR1 MGHRA and CDR2 YSYEKL. The germline V and J ends were trimmed by 0 bases and 4 bases, with 16 bases remaining between them. The CDR3 coding sequence is TGCGCCAGCAGCCAAGATCCCCGACGGATGGGATACAATGAGCAGTTCTTC. Protein product: CASSQDPRRMGYNEQFF.

The rearrangement uses TRBV2 and TRBJ2-5; 9 bases match TRBD1. The CDR3 loop spans 15 amino acids. The V gene's germline CDR1 is SNHLY and CDR2 FYNNEI. V shed 3 bases and J 11 bases; nucleotides not matched to a gene: 13. Here the CDR3 reads CASSEDRGRGYEQYF. The CDR3 DNA is TGTGCCAGCAGTGAGGACAGGGGAAGGGGATATGAGCAGTACTTC.

This clone was seen once. V gene TRBV30 combines with J gene TRBJ1-1; D might be TRBD1 (5 bases). The length of the CDR3 is 13 residues. CDR1 and CDR2 from the germline V gene are GTSNPN and SVGIG (reference sequence). Trimming removed 1 base from V and 7 bases from J, with 13 bases in between. DNA of the CDR3: TGTGCCTGGAGTGCTGGGGGTTACAGTGAAGCTTTCTTT. This codes for CAWSAGGYSEAFF.

Only a few counts were recorded for this clone. The genes are TRBV10-1 and TRBJ1-5, with D unclear. The length of the CDR3 is 15 residues. The V end was cut by 5 bases, the J end by 2 bases, with 13 bases between. Germline-derived CDR1 and CDR2 are WNHNN and SYGVQD (reference sequence). The CDR3 region has the DNA TGCGCCAGCAGTCCCACGGGAACCGGCAATCAGCCCCAGCATTTT. Protein sequence: CASSPTGTGNQPQHF.

V gene TRBV2 combines with J gene TRBJ2-1, with 10 bases matching TRBD1. The CDR3 has 16 amino acids. Germline V gives CDR1 SNHLY, CDR2 FYNNEI. V lost 7 bases, J lost 4 bases, and 10 bases stayed unmatched. CDR3 residues: CASTRQGALLYNEQFF. The DNA for the CDR3 is TGTGCCAGCACCAGACAGGGGGCCCTACTTTACAATGAGCAGTTCTTC.

CDR3 sequence reads: CASSSAGTGPYGYTF. CDR3 bases: TGTGCCAGCAGCTCCGCGGGGACAGGGCCCTATGGCTACACCTTC. The rearrangement uses TRBV7-2 and TRBJ1-2; 9 nucleotides agree with TRBD1. Germline CDR1 and CDR2: SGHTA and FQGNSA. The CDR3 totals 15 residues. V gave up 4 bases and J gave up 4 bases; unmatched junction bases: 7. Combining the CDR3 with reference TRBV7-2 and TRBJ1-2 gives the whole variable domain GAGVSQSPSNKVTEKGKDVELRCDPISGHTALYWYRQSLGQGLEFLIYFQGNSAPDKSGLPSDRFSAERTGGSVSTLTIQRTQQEDSAVYLCASSSAGTGPYGYTFGSGTRLTVV.

This sequence joins TRBV5-1 and TRBJ2-5; 14 positions match TRBD2. J was trimmed by 2 bases and V by 4 bases; bases with no gene match: 7. Germline V CDR1 and CDR2: SGHRS, YFSETQ. The CDR3 runs to 17 residues. This CDR3 is CASSQGLAGDGQETQYF. The CDR3 bases are TGCGCCAGCAGCCAGGGACTAGCGGGAGATGGGCAAGAGACCCAGTACTTC.

The gene calls are TRBV11-2 and TRBJ1-4, with D uncertain. The CDR3 spans 15 residues. V was cut by 5 bases and J by 4 bases, with 14 bases left in between. Germline V gene sequence: CDR1 SGHAT, CDR2 FQNNGV. The CDR3 DNA follows: TGTGCCAGCAGCCTCCTCGCGGGTCGTAATGAAAAACTGTTTTTT. It encodes CASSLLAGRNEKLFF.

The chain is built from TRBV7-4 and TRBJ1-5; tentatively, D is TRBD1 (6 bases). Germline values: CDR1 SGHVT, CDR2 SQSDAQ. Trimming took off 6 bases at V and 2 bases at J, with 14 bases between the two ends. The CDR3 is made up of 15 amino acids. The CDR3 bases are TGTGCCAGCAGTTACAGGGAAAGCGGCAATCAGCCCCAGCATTTT. As protein: CASSYRESGNQPQHF.

The chain recombines TRBV5-1 with TRBJ2-1; tentatively, D is TRBD2 (6 bases). V lost 1 base, J lost 6 bases, and 11 bases lay in between. CDR3 size: 14 residues. The germline V gene encodes CDR1 SGHRS and CDR2 YFSETQ. CDR3 in DNA: TGCGCCAGCAGCTTGACGGCGGGAAGCAATGAGCAGTTCTTC. Residues: CASSLTAGSNEQFF. Supplemented by reference TRBV5-1 and TRBJ2-1, the full variable domain reads KAGVTQTPRYLIKTRGQQVTLSCSPISGHRSVSWYQQTPGQGLQFLFEYFSETQRNKGNFPGRFSGRQFSNSRSEMNVSTLELGDSALYLCASSLTAGSNEQFFGPGTRLTVL.

The genes are TRBV10-1 and TRBJ1-1, with TRBD1 matching 7 bases. The CDR3 consists of 13 residues. V trimming: 6 bases; J trimming: 9 bases; junction bases outside the gene matches: 10. Germline-derived CDR1 and CDR2 are WNHNN and SYGVQD (reference sequence). CDR3 residues: CASRDHGQDKAFF. In DNA form, the CDR3 reads TGCGCCAGCAGAGACCACGGACAGGACAAAGCTTTCTTT.

The rearrangement joins TRBV11-3 to TRBJ2-5, with a tentative D call TRBD2 (6 bases). Deletions cut 5 bases from V and 5 bases from J, with 15 bases between. CDR1 and CDR2 (germline): SGHNT, YENEEA. The CDR3 runs 14 residues. The CDR3 loop reads CASSPGGGSETQYF. The CDR3 DNA sequence: TGTGCCAGCAGCCCCGGGGGTGGGTCGGAGACCCAGTACTTC.

The V and J genes are TRBV30 and TRBJ2-5; D perhaps matches TRBD1 (6 bases). Germline CDR1 reads GTSNPN; CDR2 reads SVGIG (reference sequence). V lost 1 base to trimming and J lost 4 bases, with 16 bases between them. This CDR3 has 15 amino acids. In DNA form, the CDR3 reads TGTGCCTGGAGTGCACAGGGTGCCCCGAGAGAGACCCAGTACTTC. Protein product: CAWSAQGAPRETQYF. The whole variable domain, filled in from reference TRBV30 and TRBJ2-5, reads SQTIHQWPATLVQPVGSPLSLECTVEGTSNPNLYWYRQAAGRGLQLLFYSVGIGQISSEVPQNLSASRPQDRQFILSSKKLLLSDSGFYLCAWSAQGAPRETQYFGPGTRLLVL.

The count of this clone is one. The chain is built from TRBV5-1 and TRBJ1-3; TRBD1 aligns across 10 bases. The CDR3 totals 17 residues. The V gene end was trimmed by 3 bases and the J gene end by 0 bases; junction bases not matched to a gene: 6. Germline CDR1 SGHRS, CDR2 YFSETQ. The CDR3 loop is CASSSGQGQISGNTIYF. CDR3 nucleotides: TGCGCCAGCAGCTCGGGACAGGGGCAGATCTCTGGAAACACCATATATTTT.

The chain joins TRBV19 to TRBJ2-1; tentative D call: TRBD1 (6 bases). V dropped 1 base and J dropped 7 bases, with 8 bases sitting between them. Germline assignment: CDR1 LNHDA and CDR2 SQIVND (reference sequence). The CDR3 runs 13 residues. For the CDR3, the DNA is TGTGCCAGTAGTATAGGAGGGGGTAATGAGCAGTTCTTC. This codes for CASSIGGGNEQFF.

The gene calls are TRBV21-1 and TRBJ2-2; TRBD2 is the table's D call, not checked against the DNA. TRBV21-1 is annotated as a pseudogene. The CDR3 extends over 18 amino acids. The CDR3 DNA reads TGTGCCAGCAGCAAGACGGGGAGTCCCGGGTTGGGGACCGGGGAGCTGTTTTTT. Its translation: CASSKTGSPGLGTGELFF.

This clone was found once. This chain joins TRBV30 and TRBJ2-1; 14 nucleotides align to TRBD2. In germline, CDR1 is GTSNPN, CDR2 SVGIG (reference sequence). The CDR3 runs 14 residues. The V gene end was trimmed by 2 bases and the J gene end by 13 bases; junction bases not matched to a gene: 7. CDR3 coding DNA: TGTGCCTGGAGTCCCGGACTAGCGGGAGGCCCTCAGTTCTTC. Translation gives CAWSPGLAGGPQFF.

CDR3 bases: TGTGCCAGCTCCTCAACTAATGAAAAACTGTTTTTT. Its protein product is CASSSTNEKLFF. This chain connects TRBV18 to TRBJ1-4; D is uncertain. The V end was cut by 6 bases, the J end by 0 bases, with 2 bases between. Germline CDR1 KGHSH, CDR2 LQKENI. The CDR3 runs 12 residues.

A note on this clone: At one end the junction does not follow the germline gene, possibly because of a read error. V gene TRBV4-2 combines with J gene TRBJ2-3, with 11 bases that match TRBD2. The CDR3 has 18 residues. From germline, CDR1 is LGHNA and CDR2 YNFKEQ. CDR3 in amino acids: CASSQVGLAGGRKDTQYF. As DNA, the CDR3 is TGTGCCAGCAGTCAAGTCGGTCTAGCGGGAGGAAGAAAAGATACGCAGTATTTT.

The genes are TRBV29-1 and TRBJ2-1; tentative D call: TRBD1 (6 bases). The CDR3 is made up of 14 amino acids. V was shortened by 3 bases and J by 5 bases, with 14 bases between the two germline ends. Germline V gene sequence: CDR1 SQVTM, CDR2 ANQGSEA. This CDR3 reads CSVDGLTGDNEQFF. The DNA for the CDR3 is TGCAGCGTTGATGGCTTGACAGGAGACAATGAGCAGTTCTTC.

J is TRBJ2-7 and V is TRBV9, with 8 positions matching TRBD1. Trimming took 0 bases from V and 1 from J; bases not matched to a gene: 0. The V gene's germline CDR1 is SGDLS and CDR2 YYNGEE. CDR3 size: 14 residues. For the CDR3, the DNA is TGTGCCAGCAGCGTAGGGGACAGGTCCTACGAGCAGTACTTC. Amino acid sequence: CASSVGDRSYEQYF.

The CDR3 DNA sequence: TGCGCCAGCAGCTTGGACGGGACTAGCGCCTTGGGGCGGGAGACCCAGTACTTC. Translation: CASSLDGTSALGRETQYF. The V and J genes are TRBV5-1 and TRBJ2-5, with 10 nucleotides matching TRBD2. Germline V gene lookup returns CDR1 SGHRS and CDR2 YFSETQ. This CDR3 is 18 amino acids long. J lost 5 bases, V lost 0 bases, and 13 bases had no gene match.

The chain joins TRBV6-6 to TRBJ2-7; the D gene is possibly TRBD2 (5 bases). This CDR3 is built from 13 residues. Trimming cost V 4 bases and J 0 bases, with 7 bases left between them. CDR1 MNHNY and CDR2 SVGAGI come from the germline V gene (reference sequence). The CDR3 sequence is CASSSGYSYEQYF. The CDR3 region has the DNA TGTGCCAGCAGTTCGGGGTACTCCTACGAGCAGTACTTC.

CDR3 DNA sequence: TGTGCCTGGAGGATTAGCGGGAGCCCAGATACGCAGTATTTT. It translates to CAWRISGSPDTQYF. The chain links TRBV30 to TRBJ2-3; 9 nucleotides align to TRBD2. The V gene end was trimmed by 3 bases and the J gene end by 4 bases; junction bases not matched to a gene: 5. The CDR3 is 14 amino acids. Germline-derived CDR1 and CDR2 are GTSNPN and SVGIG (reference sequence).

The genes are TRBV5-1 and TRBJ2-5; D not certain. Germline assignment: CDR1 SGHRS and CDR2 YFSETQ. The CDR3 has 14 residues. V lost 4 bases, J lost 4 bases, and 14 bases lay in between. The CDR3 sequence: CASSPEQISETQYF. The CDR3 DNA reads TGCGCCAGCAGCCCCGAACAGATTTCAGAGACCCAGTACTTC.

The chain combines TRBV10-2 with TRBJ1-4; D not certain. Trimming stripped 5 bases from V and 3 bases from J, with 13 bases between. Germline-derived CDR1 and CDR2 are WSHSY and SAAADI. The CDR3 length is 15 residues. The CDR3 sequence is CASSYRESSNEKLFF. CDR3 sequence (DNA): TGCGCCAGCAGTTACCGAGAATCCTCTAATGAAAAACTGTTTTTT.

The chain couples TRBV6-6 to TRBJ1-5, with no clear D. The CDR3 covers 15 residues. V shed 4 bases and J shed 16 bases, with 26 bases lying between them. Looked up from germline, CDR1 is MNHNY and CDR2 is SVGAGI (reference sequence). Here the CDR3 reads CASSSQSLDPGPDHF. The CDR3 nucleotides read TGTGCCAGCAGTTCCCAGTCATTAGACCCGGGCCCGGATCATTTT.